The rows below give T cell receptor beta chains drawn from one sample of a study of T-cell reconstitution after alpha-beta-depleted transplantation in children. TCRdb independently ran MiXCR on the PCR reads; one entry per CDR3 protein. The repertoire consists of about 110,000 distinct CDR3 sequences, with about a tenth occurring once and the leading ten covering less than 35%. Sequenced material: PBMCs, taken before TCRalphabeta/CD19-depleted stem cell transplant. The receptor source for this set is a boy between 2 and 15 years old with acute lymphoblastic leukemia, due to receive a stem cell transplant. Each CDR3 is given with its conserved first and last residue. A D gene is named only where the DNA matches it firmly. A clone size is listed for some rows: how often the clone was seen (once, few, many), or a class if it is expanded.

d_call | j_call | clone_size | v_call | cdr3_nt | cdr3_aa
TRBD1 | TRBJ2-3 | - | TRBV5-1 | TGCGCCAGCAGCGGGGAGACAGGGGCCAGCACAGATACGCAGTATTTT | CASSGETGASTDTQYF
- | TRBJ2-3 | many | TRBV6-1 | TGTGCCAGCAGCAAGCCCCGGTCTGGGCGTGGCACAGATACGCAGTATTTT | CASSKPRSGRGTDTQYF
- | TRBJ2-1 | many | TRBV5-1 | TGCGCCAGCCGCCCCTCAGGATCCTACAATGAGCAGTTCTTC | CASRPSGSYNEQFF
- | TRBJ2-7 | many | TRBV5-1 | TGCGCCAGCAGCTTGACCGGATCCTACGAGCAGTACTTC | CASSLTGSYEQYF
TRBD1 | TRBJ1-1 | - | TRBV20-1 | TGCAGTGCAGAGACAGGGATGAACACTGAAGCTTTCTTT | CSAETGMNTEAFF
TRBD2 | TRBJ2-3 | - | TRBV29-1 | TGCAGCGTTGCTGGCGGGAGTGACCCTAGCACAGATACGCAGTATTTT | CSVAGGSDPSTDTQYF
TRBD2 | TRBJ2-1 | - | TRBV29-1 | TGCAGCCGAAGCGGGAGAAACAATGAGCAGTTCTTC | CSRSGRNNEQFF
- | TRBJ2-1 | - | TRBV20-1 | TGCAGTGCATTAGGACTATCCCGGGCCTACAATGAGCAGTTCTTC | CSALGLSRAYNEQFF
- | TRBJ2-2 | many | TRBV5-1 | TGCGCCAGCAGCTTGGTGTCCTACACCGGGGAGCTGTTTTTT | CASSLVSYTGELFF
- | TRBJ2-7 | few | TRBV20-1 | TGCAGTGCTAGGGGGGCGGGAACCTACGAGCAGTACTTC | CSARGAGTYEQYF
- | TRBJ2-3 | few | TRBV2 | TGTGCCAGCCTACCCGTAGGGGGGGGAGATACGCAGTATTTT | CASLPVGGGDTQYF
- | TRBJ2-1 | - | TRBV28 | TGTGCCAGCAGGGCCCCCAGACAGCAGTTCTTC | CASRAPRQQFF
- | TRBJ2-3 | - | TRBV29-1 | TGCAGCGTTGAAGAAGGGGACGCCTTAGGTCAGTGCTTT | CSVEEGDALGQCF
TRBD2 | TRBJ2-1 | - | TRBV20-1 | TGCAGTTCTAGCTCGTGGGGTAGCGGGAGGCCCCCATTCAATGAGCAGTTCTTC | CSSSSWGSGRPPFNEQFF
TRBD2 | TRBJ2-7 | - | TRBV3-1 | TGTGCCAGCAGCTCCCGCGGGGGGGCTTCCTACGAGCAGTACTTC | CASSSRGGASYEQYF
TRBD2 | TRBJ2-3 | few | TRBV20-1 | TGCAGTGCCGTACTAGCGGGGAGCACAGATACGCAGTATTTT | CSAVLAGSTDTQYF
- | TRBJ1-2 | - | TRBV29-1 | TGCAGCGTTGAAGACCGTTCCTTCGACCGCCGTGGCTACACCTTC | CSVEDRSFDRRGYTF
- | TRBJ2-7 | many | TRBV12-3/TRBV12-4 | TGTGCCAGCAGTTTTGACGAAGGCGAGCAGTACTTC | CASSFDEGEQYF
TRBD2 | TRBJ2-1 | few | TRBV28 | TGTGCCAGCAGTCATAGACTAGCGGGAGGGAATGAGCAGTTCTTC | CASSHRLAGGNEQFF
TRBD2 | TRBJ2-1 | - | TRBV28 | TGTGCCAGCAGTCCCAGTGGACTAGCGGGAGGTTTCTACAATGAGCAGTTCTTC | CASSPSGLAGGFYNEQFF
- | TRBJ2-2 | few | TRBV4-2 | TGTGCCAGCAGCCAAGAACACAACACCGGGGAGCTGTTTTTT | CASSQEHNTGELFF
TRBD1 | TRBJ1-1 | few | TRBV6-6 | TGTGCCAGCGGGACAGGGAACACTGAAGCTTTCTTT | CASGTGNTEAFF
TRBD1 | TRBJ2-5 | many | TRBV5-6 | TGTGCCAGCAGCCGACAGGGGGCGGCCTTTAAAGAGACCCAGTACTTC | CASSRQGAAFKETQYF
- | TRBJ1-1 | - | TRBV29-1 | TGCAGCGTTGGGGGGGCAGCCCCCCGGGGCACTGAAGCTTTCTTT | CSVGGAAPRGTEAFF
- | TRBJ2-7 | - | TRBV20-1 | TGCAGTGCTATCCCAGGGGAGAGAACCTACGAGCAGTACTTC | CSAIPGERTYEQYF
TRBD2 | TRBJ2-7 | large | TRBV29-1 | TGCAGCGTTGATGCGGGAGAGGGTTACGAGCAGTACTTC | CSVDAGEGYEQYF
- | TRBJ2-5 | few | TRBV5-1 | TGCGCCAGCAGCTTGGAAGGGTCCCAGTACTTC | CASSLEGSQYF
- | TRBJ1-1 | - | TRBV11-2 | TGTGCCAGCAGCTCTCCGAGGGCGCAAGCCAGGGTTAATTCGGGTGAAGCTTTCTTT | CASSSPRAQARVNSGEAFF
- | TRBJ1-4 | few | TRBV4-1 | TGCGCCAGCAGCCAGGACATGGGAAATGAAAAACTGTTTTTT | CASSQDMGNEKLFF
- | TRBJ2-3 | - | TRBV3-1 | TGTGCCAGCAGCCGAGGTACCTACACAGATACGCAGTATTTT | CASSRGTYTDTQYF
- | TRBJ2-6 | few | TRBV11-1 | TGTGCCAGCAGCCCCCGACGGGTACCCTCCTCTGGGGCCAACGTCCTGACTTTC | CASSPRRVPSSGANVLTF
- | TRBJ2-1 | - | TRBV6-1 | TGTGCCAGCAGTGAGGGTTGGAACAGCCTCAATGAGCAGTTCTTC | CASSEGWNSLNEQFF
- | TRBJ1-2 | few | TRBV2 | TGTGCCAGCAGTGACCCCAGAGACTATGGCTACACCTTC | CASSDPRDYGYTF
- | TRBJ1-2 | many | TRBV27 | TGTGCCAGCAGTGTGACAGCCCATGCAGGCTATGGCTACACCTTC | CASSVTAHAGYGYTF
TRBD2 | TRBJ2-3 | many | TRBV20-1 | TGCAGTGCTAGAGAATGGACTAGCGGTTACACAGATACGCAGTATTTT | CSAREWTSGYTDTQYF
TRBD1 | TRBJ1-4 | few | TRBV15 | TGTGCCACCAGCTCCCGTCGACAGGGCTGGGGGTGGAAACTGTTTTTT | CATSSRRQGWGWKLFF
TRBD1 | TRBJ1-2 | - | TRBV27 | TGTGCCAGCAGTTTATCGCCGACAGGGGCCGAGGGCTACACCTTC | CASSLSPTGAEGYTF
TRBD1 | TRBJ2-1 | - | TRBV5-1 | TGCGCCAGCAGCCCCATTCCGGGACAGGGGAATGAGCAGTTCTTC | CASSPIPGQGNEQFF
- | TRBJ2-1 | - | TRBV29-1 | TGCAGCGTGGCTAACAATGAGCAGTTCTTC | CSVANNEQFF
TRBD1 | TRBJ1-2 | - | TRBV6-5 | TGTGCCAGCAGCAGAGACAGGGGAGGACACTATGGCTACACCTTC | CASSRDRGGHYGYTF
TRBD1 | TRBJ2-7 | many | TRBV7-6 | TGTGCCAGCAGCTTACAGGGGGCCGAGCAGTACTTC | CASSLQGAEQYF
- | TRBJ1-1 | few | TRBV6-5 | TGTGCCAGCAGTTACCCAGGGGATTCTGAAGCTTTCTTT | CASSYPGDSEAFF
TRBD2 | TRBJ2-1 | many | TRBV27 | TGTGCCAGCAGACCACTAGCGGGAGGTGGTAATGAGCAGTTCTTC | CASRPLAGGGNEQFF
TRBD1 | TRBJ2-7 | few | TRBV7-2 | TGTGCCAGCAGCCGGGACAGGGCCTCCTACGAGCAGTACTTC | CASSRDRASYEQYF
- | TRBJ2-7 | many | TRBV6-5 | TGTGCCAGCAGTTACTCCCAGGGACACAAGTCCTACGAGCAGTACTTC | CASSYSQGHKSYEQYF
- | TRBJ2-1 | few | TRBV18 | TGTGCCAGCTCACCACTACCCGGGGCCGAGTTCTTC | CASSPLPGAEFF
TRBD2 | TRBJ2-7 | few | TRBV7-8 | TGTGCCAGCAGCTGGGGGGGGAGCTCCTACGAGCAGTACTTC | CASSWGGSSYEQYF
- | TRBJ2-1 | few | TRBV10-1 | TGCGCCAGCAGTGAGCGGCGGAGCTCCTACAATGAGCAGTTCTTC | CASSERRSSYNEQFF
- | TRBJ1-1 | few | TRBV20-1 | TGCAGTGCTAGACGCAAACCTGAAGCTTTCTTT | CSARRKPEAFF
TRBD2 | TRBJ2-7 | many | TRBV6-1 | TGTGCCAGTGGAGCGGGGGACCGATACGAGCAGTACTTC | CASGAGDRYEQYF
TRBD2 | TRBJ2-1 | - | TRBV10-3 | TGTGCCATCGAAGAGCGGGAGGGCAACAATGAGCAGTTCTTC | CAIEEREGNNEQFF
- | TRBJ1-1 | - | TRBV18 | TGTGCCAGCTCACCAGGCCCAAGCACTGAAGCTTTCTTT | CASSPGPSTEAFF
TRBD1 | TRBJ1-1 | many | TRBV27 | TGTGCCAGCAGTCGCAGGACAGGGGGTTCCTCCACTGAAGCTTTCTTT | CASSRRTGGSSTEAFF
- | TRBJ2-1 | - | TRBV3-1 | TGTGCCAGCAGCCAAACTTTGTCAGGGACCCCCCCGTTCTTC | CASSQTLSGTPPFF
- | TRBJ1-3 | - | TRBV7-9 | TGTTCCAGCAGCTTGGGGGCTGGAAACACCATATATTTT | CSSSLGAGNTIYF